These 21 T cell receptor beta chains were all obtained from the same sample, sequenced in a study of T cells in Graves' hyperthyroidism and ophthalmopathy. RNA transcripts served as the template for amplifying TCR beta CDR3 regions. The study used the HTBI primer set for a first-round RT-PCR of the TCR CDR3. TCRdb redid the calling of the multiplex PCR reads with MiXCR, one entry per CDR3 protein. The profile shows roughly 180,000 distinct CDR3 sequences, approximately 9% of them singletons. Sequences were obtained from blood. These TCRs come from a woman aged 18-29 years with Graves' hyperthyroidism that later progressed to Graves' ophthalmopathy.

This clonotype has a count of ten or more. The chain links TRBV7-3 to TRBJ2-3; a weak D match, TRBD2 (6 bases). This CDR3 contains 18 residues. Germline lookup yields CDR1 SGHTA and CDR2 FQGTGA. Trimming took off 0 bases at V and 2 bases at J, with 18 bases between the two ends. In DNA, the CDR3 is TGTGCCAGCAGCTTAACGTTCTCCGAAGCGGGTGTCACAGATACGCAGTATTTT. As protein: CASSLTFSEAGVTDTQYF.

The table lists this clonotype with many counts. The J gene is TRBJ1-5, the V gene TRBV20-1; D remains unclear. From germline, CDR1 is DFQATT and CDR2 SNEGSKA (reference sequence). V lost 0 bases and J 5 bases, leaving 8 bases between the germline ends. The CDR3 extends over 13 amino acids. The CDR3 bases are TGCAGTGCTAGAGATCAAGGGTATCAGCCCCAGCATTTT. This encodes CSARDQGYQPQHF.

This clonotype occurred a few times. The chain couples TRBV7-8 to TRBJ2-1; 9 positions match TRBD1. This CDR3 has 15 amino acids. The germline V gene encodes CDR1 SGHVS and CDR2 FQNEAQ. V shed 1 base and J 9 bases; nucleotides not matched to a gene: 7. The DNA for the CDR3 is TGTGCCAGCAGCTTAGAACAGGGGGCTTTTGTTGAGCAGTTCTTC. This gives the protein CASSLEQGAFVEQFF.

The chain couples TRBV7-9 to TRBJ1-2, with TRBD1 matching 9 bases. The CDR3 has 15 residues. With V trimmed by 3 bases and J by 6 bases, 8 bases remained unmatched. Germline-derived CDR1 and CDR2 are SEHNR and FQNEAQ (reference sequence). The CDR3 DNA reads TGTGCCAGCAGCTTCGGGGGGGACAGGGAGAATGGCTACACCTTC. This sequence encodes CASSFGGDRENGYTF.

This clonotype was picked up many times. This chain links TRBV5-1 with TRBJ1-1; 9 bases line up with TRBD1. Per the germline V gene, CDR1 is SGHRS and CDR2 is YFSETQ. V dropped 4 bases and J dropped 0; count of bases not matched to a gene: 4. This CDR3 comprises 15 residues. The CDR3 DNA reads TGCGCCAGCAGCGACAGGGGGACGATGAACACTGAAGCTTTCTTT. Its protein product is CASSDRGTMNTEAFF.

This clonotype occurred a few times. This chain links TRBV11-2 with TRBJ2-7; no definite D call. The CDR3 sequence is 15 residues long. The V gene lost 2 bases and the J gene lost 5 bases, with 16 bases spanning the gap. Germline assignment: CDR1 SGHAT and CDR2 FQNNGV. The DNA of the CDR3 is TGTGCCAGCAGCTTATTCGGTATCAGGAGTGACGAGCAGTACTTC. It translates to CASSLFGIRSDEQYF.

There are many counts of this clonotype. The CDR3 loop reads CASTSGRTEAFF. Written as DNA, the CDR3 is TGTGCCAGCACCTCGGGTCGCACTGAAGCTTTCTTT. The chain is built from TRBV5-6 and TRBJ1-1; no clear D gene. CDR1 SGHDT and CDR2 YYEEEE come from the germline V gene. The length of the CDR3 is 12 residues. Trimming removed 6 bases at V and 4 bases at J, with 10 bases between.

In its sample, this clonotype was seen many times. This chain uses TRBV24-1 with TRBJ2-3; the D gene is possibly TRBD1 (6 bases). The V gene's germline CDR1 is KGHDR and CDR2 SFDVKD. This CDR3 is 15 amino acids long. Trimming removed 4 bases from V and 4 bases from J, with 14 bases in between. The CDR3 nucleotides are TGTGCCACCAGTGACTCTACAGGGATCGCAGATACGCAGTATTTT. It codes for CATSDSTGIADTQYF.

On this clonotype itself: A much larger clone lies one base from this, so it may be a read error. This chain links TRBV20-1 with TRBJ2-5; the D gene is possibly TRBD2 (6 bases). Trimming shortened V by 7 bases and J by 4 bases, and 13 bases separated the two germline ends. The CDR3 is 12 residues long. Germline CDR1 DFQATT, CDR2 SNEGSKA (reference sequence). The CDR3 loop is CSGGTGSETQYF. The CDR3 DNA is TGCAGTGGAGGGACTGGCTCAGAGACCCAGTACTTC.

There are many counts of this clonotype. This chain connects TRBV20-1 to TRBJ2-7; 10 bases match TRBD2. The CDR3 runs to 12 residues. Trimming at V came to 4 bases and at J to 5 bases, leaving 2 bases not matched to a gene. CDR1 and CDR2 (germline): DFQATT, SNEGSKA (reference sequence). CDR3 nucleotides: TGCAGTGCTACCCTAGCGGGAGACGAGCAGTACTTC. Protein: CSATLAGDEQYF.

Comment on this clonotype: This may arise from a read error, as a much more abundant clone is one base away. This chain links TRBV24-1 with TRBJ1-2; no firm D call. V shed 6 bases and J shed 1 base, with 5 bases lying between them. Germline V lookup: CDR1 KGHDR, CDR2 SFDVKD. This CDR3 contains 12 residues. As DNA, the CDR3 is TGTGCCACCAGTCTGGATAACTATGGCTACACCTTC. This translates into CATSLDNYGYTF.

This clonotype was seen repeatedly, ten times or more. J is TRBJ2-3 and V is TRBV20-1; 16 nucleotides line up with TRBD2. The ends lost 5 bases at V and 10 bases at J; junction bases unmatched: 9. The CDR3 has 15 residues. CDR1 is DFQATT and CDR2 is SNEGSKA in the germline V gene (reference sequence). CDR3 region: CSAAPGTSGRDAQYF. CDR3 coding DNA: TGCAGTGCTGCTCCCGGGACTAGCGGGAGGGATGCGCAGTATTTT.

The sample holds many counts of this clonotype. The chain has TRBV2 and TRBJ1-5, with no clear D. This CDR3 has 13 amino acids. The germline V gene has CDR1 SNHLY and CDR2 FYNNEI. The V and J ends lost 3 bases and 5 bases respectively, with 8 bases between them. CDR3 in DNA: TGTGCCAGCAGTGACAACGGGGATCAGCCCCAGCATTTT. It translates to CASSDNGDQPQHF. The variable domain in full, completed from reference TRBV2 and TRBJ1-5, reads EPEVTQTPSHQVTQMGQEVILRCVPISNHLYFYWYRQILGQKVEFLVSFYNNEISEKSEIFDDQFSVERPDGSNFTLKIRSTKLEDSAMYFCASSDNGDQPQHFGDGTRLSIL.

This clonotype was seen at least ten times. The chain is built from TRBV30 and TRBJ1-5; D remains unclear. Trimming cost V 0 bases and J 4 bases, with 10 bases left between them. CDR1 and CDR2 (germline): GTSNPN, SVGIG (reference sequence). The CDR3 contains 14 residues. The CDR3 coding sequence is TGTGCCTGGAGTGTACGAGGCAGAAATCAGCCCCAGCATTTT. Translated: CAWSVRGRNQPQHF. Looking up the rest from reference TRBV30 and TRBJ1-5 gives the full variable domain: SQTIHQWPATLVQPVGSPLSLECTVEGTSNPNLYWYRQAAGRGLQLLFYSVGIGQISSEVPQNLSASRPQDRQFILSSKKLLLSDSGFYLCAWSVRGRNQPQHFGDGTRLSIL.

At least ten counts were recorded for this clonotype. This chain joins TRBV7-9 and TRBJ2-7, with TRBD2 identical over 10 bases. This CDR3 is built from 17 residues. Germline loops: CDR1 SEHNR, CDR2 FQNEAQ (reference sequence). The trim removed 0 bases at V and 4 bases at J, leaving 9 bases unmatched. The CDR3 loop is CASSLAMASGRDYEQYF. The CDR3 DNA is TGTGCCAGCAGCTTAGCGATGGCTAGCGGGAGAGATTACGAGCAGTACTTC.

This rearrangement joins TRBV20-1 to TRBJ2-3; unclear D gene. The germline V and J ends were trimmed by 1 base and 2 bases, with 16 bases remaining between them. The CDR3 runs 16 residues. CDR1 and CDR2 from the germline V gene are DFQATT and SNEGSKA (reference sequence). CDR3 sequence: CSARGPKLILTDTQYF. CDR3 coding DNA: TGCAGTGCTAGAGGGCCTAAACTTATACTCACAGATACGCAGTATTTT.

This clonotype was detected only a few times. V and J are TRBV5-4 and TRBJ2-7, with TRBD2 identical over 9 bases. This CDR3 spans 18 amino acids. Germline CDR1 reads SGHNT; CDR2 reads YYREEE (reference sequence). V shed 4 bases and J 0 bases; nucleotides not matched to a gene: 14. CDR3 in amino acids: CASSTYPIYSGSSYEQYF. The CDR3 DNA reads TGTGCCAGCAGCACTTACCCCATTTATAGCGGGAGCTCCTACGAGCAGTACTTC.

This clonotype has at least ten counts. V is TRBV7-9 and J is TRBJ2-7; D is unclear. The CDR3 spans 14 residues. The V gene's germline CDR1 is SEHNR and CDR2 FQNEAQ (reference sequence). V lost 4 bases, J lost 5 bases, and 15 bases lay in between. The DNA of the CDR3 is TGTGCCAGCAGCTCGGAGATCATTCGCGACGAGCAGTACTTC. This gives the protein CASSSEIIRDEQYF.

At least ten counts were recorded for this clonotype. This chain uses TRBV16 with TRBJ1-5; 7 nucleotides match TRBD1. Germline CDR1 and CDR2: KGHSY and FQNENV. Trimming cost V 6 bases and J 7 bases; bases outside gene matches: 9. The CDR3 length is 14 residues. The CDR3 is CASSDRRGLQPQHF. DNA for the CDR3: TGTGCCAGCAGTGACAGAAGGGGGCTGCAGCCCCAGCATTTT. Together with reference TRBV16 and TRBJ1-5, the CDR3 gives the full variable domain: GEEVAQTPKHLVRGEGQKAKLYCAPIKGHSYVFWYQQVLKNEFKFLISFQNENVFDETGMPKERFSAKCLPNSPCSLEIQATKLEDSAVYFCASSDRRGLQPQHFGDGTRLSIL.

V is TRBV19 and J is TRBJ1-5; D unresolved. V was clipped by 3 bases and J by 7 bases, with 13 bases between them. CDR3 length equals 14 residues. Germline V CDR1 and CDR2: LNHDA, SQIVND (reference sequence). CDR3 sequence: CASSIYISRQPQHF. DNA of the CDR3: TGTGCCAGTAGTATTTATATCTCTAGACAGCCCCAGCATTTT.

This clonotype was seen repeatedly, ten times or more. V is TRBV3-1 and J is TRBJ2-1; D unclear. This CDR3 has 12 residues. Germline V gene sequence: CDR1 LGHDT, CDR2 YNNKEL (reference sequence). V lost 2 bases to trimming and J lost 4 bases, with 3 bases between them. The CDR3 nucleotides are TGTGCCAGCAGCCAACAGTACAATGAGCAGTTCTTC. Amino acid sequence: CASSQQYNEQFF.